Listed below are T cell receptor beta chains from one sample, sequenced in a study of T-cell memory formation after mild COVID-19. TCRdb analysed the 5' RACE reads with MiXCR anew, one entry per CDR3 protein. The sample consists of 65,000 to 90,000 distinct CDR3 sequences, 9.5% to 15% of them appearing once. The sequenced material came from PBMCs or a T cell subset sorted from them (not recorded which). The source of these receptors is a man aged 18 to 29 who had mild COVID-19 (a few samples of this study predate the infection). Cell type and time point are not known. The CDR3 runs from the conserved cysteine through the conserved F or W. The D gene is left open where the match is weak. Part of the rows lack a size; the others show once, few, many or a class for expanded clones.

D gene	CDR3 length	clone size	V gene	J gene	CDR3 protein	CDR3 DNA
TRBD1	16	few	TRBV5-1	TRBJ1-2	CASSLTGTGGKYGYTF	TGCGCCAGCAGCCTAACCGGGACAGGGGGCAAATATGGCTACACCTTC
-	16	-	TRBV24-1	TRBJ2-3	CATSAWERSGADTQYF	TGTGCCACCAGTGCGTGGGAAAGGAGTGGCGCAGATACGCAGTATTTT
-	16	few	TRBV6-2/TRBV6-3	TRBJ2-1	CASSYSTEAAYNEQFF	TGTGCCAGCAGTTACTCCACCGAAGCGGCCTACAATGAGCAGTTCTTC
-	14	many	TRBV4-2	TRBJ2-2	CASSGQGAFGELFF	TGTGCCAGCAGCGGGCAAGGGGCCTTCGGGGAGCTGTTTTTT
-	11	few	TRBV6-2/TRBV6-3	TRBJ2-3	CASRTTDTQYF	TGTGCCAGCAGGACGACAGATACGCAGTATTTT
-	15	few	TRBV12-3/TRBV12-4	TRBJ2-6	CASSPLVSGANVLTF	TGTGCCAGCAGTCCACTTGTCTCTGGGGCCAACGTCCTGACTTTC
-	13	-	TRBV6-5	TRBJ2-1	CASSYQGNNEQFF	TGTGCCAGCAGTTATCAGGGGAACAATGAGCAGTTCTTC
TRBD1	13	few	TRBV29-1	TRBJ1-1	CSVDTGQNTEDFF	TGCAGCGTAGACACGGGACAGAACACTGAAGATTTCTTT
-	16	few	TRBV4-1	TRBJ2-6	CASSQDRDSGANVLTF	TGCGCCAGCAGCCAAGACCGAGACTCTGGGGCCAACGTCCTGACTTTC
TRBD1	14	-	TRBV12-3/TRBV12-4	TRBJ1-5	CASSDTGEAQPQHF	TGTGCCAGCAGCGACACAGGGGAGGCTCAGCCCCAGCATTTT
-	16	-	TRBV9	TRBJ1-1	CASSEGGWEGQDEAFF	TGTGCCAGCAGCGAGGGAGGTTGGGAGGGGCAGGATGAAGCTTTCTTT
-	13	medium-sized	TRBV6-4	TRBJ2-2	CASSDRDTGELFF	TGTGCCAGCAGTGACAGGGACACCGGGGAGCTGTTTTTT
TRBD2	13	-	TRBV11-2	TRBJ2-7	CASSSSGSAEQYF	TGTGCCAGCAGCTCAAGCGGGAGCGCCGAGCAGTACTTC
-	15	few	TRBV7-9	TRBJ1-6	CASSREGSKPSPLHF	TGTGCCAGCAGCCGAGAGGGGAGTAAGCCTTCACCCCTCCACTTT
TRBD2	15	-	TRBV12-3/TRBV12-4	TRBJ2-3	CASSWTSGETDTQYF	TGTGCCAGCAGCTGGACTAGCGGGGAGACAGATACGCAGTATTTT
TRBD2	14	-	TRBV6-2/TRBV6-3	TRBJ2-5	CASSPPTSEETQYF	TGTGCCAGCAGCCCGCCTACTAGCGAAGAGACCCAGTACTTC
-	15	-	TRBV29-1	TRBJ2-1	CSGGRKDGSYNEQFF	TGCAGCGGGGGGCGTAAGGATGGCTCCTACAATGAGCAGTTCTTC
-	14	-	TRBV27	TRBJ1-1	CASSFNTGNTEAFF	TGTGCCAGCAGTTTTAATACGGGGAACACTGAAGCTTTCTTT
TRBD1	16	-	TRBV11-3	TRBJ2-3	CASSPPGTGGKDTQYF	TGTGCCAGCAGCCCACCCGGGACAGGGGGCAAAGATACGCAGTATTTT
TRBD1	14	once	TRBV2	TRBJ2-7	CASRPDRAKYEQYF	TGTGCCAGCAGGCCAGACAGGGCTAAATACGAGCAGTACTTC
TRBD2	15	few	TRBV11-2	TRBJ2-3	CASSLGTSGGDTQYF	TGTGCCAGCAGCCTAGGGACTAGCGGGGGAGATACGCAGTATTTT
-	17	few	TRBV19	TRBJ1-4	CASSILPMGTTNEKLFF	TGTGCCAGTAGTATCCTCCCAATGGGGACAACTAATGAAAAACTGTTTTTT
-	15	-	TRBV7-6	TRBJ1-1	CASSSTARTNTEAFF	TGTGCCAGCAGCTCGACAGCACGCACGAACACTGAAGCTTTCTTT
-	8	-	TRBV10-3	TRBJ2-7	CAISRRYF	TGTGCCATCAGTAGACGTTACTTC
-	14	few	TRBV11-1	TRBJ2-5	CASTPGNGGETQYF	TGTGCCAGCACCCCGGGCAACGGAGGAGAGACCCAGTACTTC
-	17	-	TRBV4-1	TRBJ1-2	CASSQDFGRCFRPGYTF	TGCGCCAGCAGCCAAGATTTCGGCAGGTGCTTTCGTCCCGGCTACACCTTC
-	13	-	TRBV12-3/TRBV12-4	TRBJ1-1	CASRPGTGTEAFF	TGTGCCAGCAGACCCGGTACGGGCACTGAAGCTTTCTTT
TRBD2	15	-	TRBV9	TRBJ2-7	CASSVGASGGHEQYF	TGTGCCAGCAGCGTAGGGGCTAGCGGGGGCCACGAGCAGTACTTC
-	15	few	TRBV6-6	TRBJ2-7	CASSYSFQNIDEQYF	TGTGCCAGCAGTTACTCGTTCCAAAACATCGACGAGCAGTACTTC
-	14	-	TRBV6-5	TRBJ1-5	CASAKGGPYQPQHF	TGTGCCAGCGCTAAGGGGGGGCCGTATCAGCCCCAGCATTTT
-	14	-	TRBV29-1	TRBJ2-2	CSVEQGRATGELFF	TGCAGCGTTGAGCAGGGACGGGCCACCGGGGAGCTGTTTTTT
-	15	few	TRBV2	TRBJ2-3	CASSAPGRFTDTQYF	TGTGCCAGCAGTGCTCCAGGGCGATTCACAGATACGCAGTATTTT
-	14	-	TRBV5-1	TRBJ2-1	CASSLARRNNEQFF	TGCGCCAGCAGCTTGGCGAGGAGGAACAATGAGCAGTTCTTC
-	17	few	TRBV27	TRBJ2-2	CASSFQPPPTVTGELFF	TGTGCCAGCAGTTTCCAGCCTCCCCCGACAGTGACCGGGGAGCTGTTTTTT
TRBD2	14	-	TRBV15	TRBJ2-7	CAVAMGRAGYEQYF	TGTGCCGTAGCTATGGGGAGGGCCGGCTACGAGCAGTACTTC
-	17	many	TRBV4-3	TRBJ2-3	CASSQLGPRDGTDTQYF	TGCGCCAGCAGCCAACTAGGACCGCGCGACGGCACAGATACGCAGTATTTT
-	12	few	TRBV27	TRBJ1-1	CASKGVGTEAFF	TGTGCCAGCAAGGGCGTCGGCACTGAAGCTTTCTTT
TRBD2	15	-	TRBV6-4	TRBJ2-3	CASSETSGSSDTQYF	TGTGCCAGCAGTGAAACTAGCGGGAGTTCAGATACGCAGTATTTT